One sample yielded the 8 T cell receptor beta chains listed below, sequenced in a study of blood T cell repertoires in COVID-19 (dated by TCRdb to 2018 to 2020). Library creation used the immunoSEQ multiplex PCR assay. TCRdb's version of the immuneACCESS table is confined to in-frame rearrangements and falls short of the full clone set. An unresolved V gene accounts for under half of the shortfall where checked; the remainder is of unknown origin. A total of under 250,000 clones appear in this sample, roughly four fifths of them only once. The top ten clonotypes cover roughly 4.7% of the sample. The specimen was peripheral blood. All receptors come from a woman aged 65 to 85 with acute or convalescent COVID-19.

The chain joins TRBV4-1 to TRBJ1-5; D is possibly TRBD1 (5 bases). Germline V gives CDR1 MGHRA, CDR2 YSYEKL. CDR3 length: 14 residues. Trimming shortened V by 1 base and J by 10 bases, and 14 bases separated the two germline ends. CDR3 loop: CASSQVPSGGPQHF. DNA for the CDR3: TGCGCCAGCAGCCAAGTTCCGTCGGGGGGACCCCAGCATTTT.

The gene calls are TRBV5-4 and TRBJ2-5; the D gene is possibly TRBD2 (6 bases). The CDR3 runs to 15 residues. Trimming pared 6 bases from V and 7 bases from J, leaving 22 bases between. CDR1 is SGHNT and CDR2 is YYREEE in the germline V gene (reference sequence). The CDR3 reads CASNGEAGRPGTQYF. CDR3 sequence (DNA): TGTGCCAGCAACGGGGAGGCGGGGCGGCCGGGGACCCAGTACTTC.

The chain employs TRBV6-5 and TRBJ1-4, with 9 bases lining up with TRBD1. The germline V gene has CDR1 MNHEY and CDR2 SVGAGI. The CDR3 spans 16 residues. Trimming at V came to 0 bases and at J to 5 bases, leaving 4 bases not matched to a gene. CDR3 loop: CASSYSTGQGNEKLFF. CDR3 coding DNA: TGTGCCAGCAGTTACTCGACGGGACAGGGAAATGAAAAACTGTTTTTT.

The V and J genes are TRBV10-1 and TRBJ1-1; perhaps TRBD1 as D (6 bases). Between the trimmed V and J ends, which lost 3 bases and 3 bases, there was a span of 14 bases. CDR3 length equals 15 residues. Germline lookup yields CDR1 WNHNN and CDR2 SYGVQD (reference sequence). CDR3 region: CASSESGAGDTEAFF. Written as DNA, the CDR3 is TGCGCCAGCAGTGAAAGTGGGGCAGGGGACACTGAAGCTTTCTTT.

The chain employs TRBV19 and TRBJ1-2; maybe TRBD1 (6 bases). Germline CDR1 and CDR2: LNHDA and SQIVND (reference sequence). V was trimmed by 10 bases and J by 7 bases, leaving 22 bases between them. This CDR3 is built from 14 residues. CDR3 loop: CATQPAGRGAGYTF. Here the CDR3 DNA reads TGTGCCACCCAACCGGCGGGCAGGGGAGCTGGCTACACCTTC.

J is TRBJ1-1 and V is TRBV29-1, with a tentative D call TRBD1 (6 bases). The CDR3 totals 12 residues. The ends were cut back, 5 bases at V and 5 bases at J, with 12 bases in the middle. The germline V gene has CDR1 SQVTM and CDR2 ANQGSEA. CDR3 in amino acids: CSVLDSWTEAFF. CDR3 DNA: TGCAGCGTTTTGGACAGCTGGACTGAAGCTTTCTTT.

The chain is built from TRBV28 and TRBJ1-2, with 11 bases identical to TRBD1. Losses at the gene ends were 6 bases for V and 4 bases for J; bases not matched to a gene: 13. Per germline, CDR1 MDHEN and CDR2 SYDVKM. This CDR3 is built from 17 residues. CDR3 bases: TGTGCCAGCAGACCTACCCGAGGGACAGGGGGTGGCTATGGCTACACCTTC. This encodes CASRPTRGTGGGYGYTF.

V gene TRBV19 combines with J gene TRBJ1-3; 7 nucleotides line up with TRBD1. Losses at the gene ends were 8 bases for V and 0 bases for J; bases not matched to a gene: 7. In germline, CDR1 is LNHDA, CDR2 SQIVND (reference sequence). The CDR3 runs 15 residues. In DNA form, the CDR3 reads TGTGCCAGTGGAGGAGGGACAGCCTCTGGAAACACCATATATTTT. Protein product: CASGGGTASGNTIYF.